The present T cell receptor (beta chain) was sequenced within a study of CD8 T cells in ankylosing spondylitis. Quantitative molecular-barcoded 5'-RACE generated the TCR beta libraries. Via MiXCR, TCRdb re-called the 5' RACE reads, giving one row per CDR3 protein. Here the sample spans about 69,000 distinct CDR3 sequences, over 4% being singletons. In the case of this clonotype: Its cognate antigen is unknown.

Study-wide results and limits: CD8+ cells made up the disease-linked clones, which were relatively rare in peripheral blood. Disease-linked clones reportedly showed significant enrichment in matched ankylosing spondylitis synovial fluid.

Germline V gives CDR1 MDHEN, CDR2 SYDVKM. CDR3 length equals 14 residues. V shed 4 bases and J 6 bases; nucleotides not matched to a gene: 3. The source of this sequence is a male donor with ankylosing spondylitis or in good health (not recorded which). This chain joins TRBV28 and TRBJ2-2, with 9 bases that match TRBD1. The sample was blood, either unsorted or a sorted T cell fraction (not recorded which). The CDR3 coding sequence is TGTGCCAGCAGTTGGACAGGGGAGGCCGGGGAGCTGTTTTTT. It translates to CASSWTGEAGELFF.